What follows are 24 T cell receptor beta chains derived from one specimen sequenced in a study of PD-L1 blockade in urothelial cancer. This table comes from immunoSEQ multiplex PCR, and its TCRdb copy is limited to in-frame clones, with some not included. Among some 29,000 clones listed, approximately 86% were seen once. The input for sequencing was PBMCs, taken around atezolizumab (anti-PD-L1) treatment. Receptors originate from a man aged 50 to 59 with urothelial cancer.

The V and J genes are TRBV27 and TRBJ1-2; 8 bases line up with TRBD1. Germline values: CDR1 MNHEY, CDR2 SMNVEV (reference sequence). CDR3 length equals 15 residues. The V and J ends lost 7 bases and 5 bases, in that order; junction bases with no gene match: 12. Written as DNA, the CDR3 is TGTGCCAGCACTCTTAGAGGACAGGGAAGATATGGCTACACCTTC. This translates into CASTLRGQGRYGYTF.

The gene calls are TRBV13 and TRBJ2-1, with TRBD2 as a possible D gene (6 bases). Looked up from germline, CDR1 is PRHDT and CDR2 is FYEKMQ (reference sequence). V was trimmed by 0 bases and J by 10 bases, leaving 10 bases between them. The length of the CDR3 is 13 residues. The CDR3 region is CASSLGGGLEQFF. CDR3 coding DNA: TGTGCCAGCAGCTTAGGCGGCGGACTAGAGCAGTTCTTC.

The chain combines TRBV12-5 with TRBJ2-2; tentative D call: TRBD1 (5 bases). V gave up 6 bases and J gave up 3 bases, with 8 bases separating them. CDR1 LGHNT and CDR2 FRNRAP come from the germline V gene. This CDR3 spans 13 amino acids. The CDR3 loop is CASGARDTGELFF. CDR3 DNA sequence: TGTGCTAGTGGCGCCAGGGACACCGGGGAGCTGTTTTTT.

In its sample, this clone was seen a few times. V and J are TRBV19 and TRBJ1-1, with TRBD1 as a possible D gene (6 bases). This CDR3 comprises 15 residues. From germline, CDR1 is LNHDA and CDR2 SQIVND (reference sequence). V was clipped by 7 bases and J by 0 bases, with 15 bases between them. The CDR3 protein is CASNTRGQLNTEAFF. In DNA, the CDR3 is TGTGCCAGTAATACGCGAGGACAGTTGAACACTGAAGCTTTCTTT.

The chain couples TRBV4-1 to TRBJ2-7; 8 positions match TRBD1. V shed 4 bases and J 2 bases; nucleotides not matched to a gene: 7. The CDR3 contains 15 residues. Germline loops: CDR1 MGHRA, CDR2 YSYEKL. CDR3 residues: CASSLRQGSAYEQYF. The CDR3 bases are TGCGCCAGCAGCCTCCGACAGGGGAGCGCCTACGAGCAGTACTTC.

This clone was seen once. The chain combines TRBV6-1 with TRBJ1-3; D possibly corresponds to TRBD1 (6 bases). V was shortened by 1 base and J by 3 bases, with 13 bases between the two germline ends. CDR3 length: 16 residues. Germline lookup yields CDR1 MNHNS and CDR2 SASEGT. The CDR3 DNA reads as TGTGCCAGCAGTGAAGATGGGGGCAGGGGTGGAAACACCATATATTTT. Translation: CASSEDGGRGGNTIYF.

The rearrangement uses TRBV5-1 and TRBJ1-2; D unresolved. The germline gives CDR1 SGHRS, CDR2 YFSETQ. The V end lost 5 bases, the J end lost 6 bases, and 14 bases lay between the germline ends. The CDR3 has 13 amino acids. The CDR3 DNA sequence: TGCGCCAGCAGTGCGTCTCTGGTTGATGGCTACACCTTC. Amino acid sequence: CASSASLVDGYTF.

The J gene is TRBJ2-5, the V gene TRBV7-6; 7 positions match TRBD2. Trimming at V came to 1 base and at J to 6 bases, leaving 5 bases not matched to a gene. CDR1 and CDR2 (germline): SGHVS, FNYEAQ. CDR3 length: 14 amino acids. The CDR3 is CASSLEAGVKTQYF. CDR3 coding DNA: TGTGCCAGCAGCTTAGAGGCGGGAGTTAAGACCCAGTACTTC.

The V call is TRBV6-4, the J call TRBJ1-1, with D perhaps matching TRBD1 (6 bases). Germline V gives CDR1 MRHNA, CDR2 SNTAGT. The V end lost 0 bases, the J end lost 1 base, and 6 bases lay between the germline ends. CDR3 size: 14 residues. CDR3 sequence reads: CASSDSDRNTEAFF. CDR3 nucleotides: TGTGCCAGCAGTGACTCGGACAGGAACACTGAAGCTTTCTTT.

The genes are TRBV6-5 and TRBJ1-5, with a tentative D call TRBD1 (5 bases). V lost 8 bases and J lost 7, with 18 bases in between. The germline gives CDR1 MNHEY, CDR2 SVGAGI. The CDR3 is 14 residues long. The CDR3 DNA follows: TGTGCCAGCGGCGGAGCCTCAGGGAGGCAGCCCCAGCATTTT. The encoded protein is CASGGASGRQPQHF.

V usage is TRBV9 and J usage is TRBJ2-3; the match to TRBD1 covers 8 bases. CDR1 SGDLS and CDR2 YYNGEE come from the germline V gene. V shed 0 bases and J 2 bases; nucleotides not matched to a gene: 8. This CDR3 has 17 amino acids. Here the CDR3 reads CASSVERGQGPTDTQYF. CDR3 DNA sequence: TGTGCCAGCAGCGTAGAAAGAGGACAGGGTCCCACAGATACGCAGTATTTT.

CDR3 sequence (DNA): TGTGCCTGGAGTGTACTTTCGACAGGCAAGTCCGAAGCTTTCTTT. Amino acids: CAWSVLSTGKSEAFF. This chain joins TRBV30 and TRBJ1-1; D perhaps matches TRBD1 (6 bases). Germline V gene sequence: CDR1 GTSNPN, CDR2 SVGIG (reference sequence). This CDR3 comprises 15 residues. Trimming cost V 0 bases and J 8 bases, with 19 bases left between them.

The chain couples TRBV10-1 to TRBJ2-7; TRBD1 matches at 8 bases. Germline V gene sequence: CDR1 WNHNN, CDR2 SYGVQD (reference sequence). Trimming cost V 0 bases and J 6 bases; bases outside gene matches: 4. The CDR3 is 14 amino acids. The CDR3 nucleotides read TGCGCCAGCAGTGAGTCTGACAGGGGTCGCGAGCAGTACTTC. Its protein is CASSESDRGREQYF.

The chain uses TRBV21-1 and TRBJ1-3; the table calls TRBD1, which could not be checked here. TRBV21-1 is annotated as a pseudogene. This CDR3 is built from 16 residues. CDR3 nucleotides: TGTGCCAGCAAAACCGACAGGGTCGTCTCTGGAAACACCATATATTTT. Its translation is CASKTDRVVSGNTIYF.

The V and J genes are TRBV18 and TRBJ1-5; tentatively, D is TRBD1 (5 bases). Deletions cut 3 bases from V and 3 bases from J, with 15 bases between. CDR1 and CDR2 from the germline V gene are KGHSH and LQKENI. CDR3 length: 16 residues. The CDR3 DNA reads TGTGCCAGCTCACCGGCGCCTGGACACAACAATCAGCCCCAGCATTTT. It encodes CASSPAPGHNNQPQHF.

The V call is TRBV13, the J call TRBJ2-3; TRBD2 agrees at 15 bases. The junction had 16 bases not matched to a gene; V was cut back by 5 bases and J by 4 bases. The CDR3 is 20 residues long. CDR1 and CDR2 (germline): PRHDT, FYEKMQ (reference sequence). In DNA, the CDR3 is TGTGCCAGCAGCACCTACTCCCGGACTAGCGGGAGGGCCGGGGCAGATACGCAGTATTTT. Its translation is CASSTYSRTSGRAGADTQYF. Together with reference TRBV13 and TRBJ2-3, the CDR3 gives the full variable domain: AAGVIQSPRHLIKEKRETATLKCYPIPRHDTVYWYQQGPGQDPQFLISFYEKMQSDKGSIPDRFSAQQFSDYHSELNMSSLELGDSALYFCASSTYSRTSGRAGADTQYFGPGTRLTVL.

The J gene is TRBJ1-1, the V gene TRBV15, with D unclear. The germline CDR1 and CDR2 sequences are LNHNV and YYDKDF (reference sequence). This CDR3 spans 16 amino acids. V lost 0 bases and J 0 bases, leaving 11 bases between the germline ends. CDR3 DNA: TGTGCCACCAGCAGAGATCGTAGAGGGCTGAACACTGAAGCTTTCTTT. As protein: CATSRDRRGLNTEAFF.

The chain joins TRBV19 to TRBJ2-3; 14 positions agree with TRBD2. This CDR3 contains 15 residues. CDR1 and CDR2 (germline): LNHDA, SQIVND (reference sequence). J was trimmed by 4 bases and V by 7 bases; bases with no gene match: 4. The CDR3 sequence is CASTRLAGGADTQYF. In DNA form, the CDR3 reads TGTGCCAGTACGAGACTAGCGGGGGGGGCAGATACGCAGTATTTT.

The chain employs TRBV5-1 and TRBJ2-1; 8 bases line up with TRBD2. Looked up from germline, CDR1 is SGHRS and CDR2 is YFSETQ. The CDR3 extends over 15 amino acids. Germline trimming cut 0 bases from V and 3 bases from J; bases unmatched to any gene: 2. The chain's CDR3 is CASSLDGRGYNEQFF. CDR3 sequence (DNA): TGCGCCAGCAGCTTGGACGGGAGGGGCTACAATGAGCAGTTCTTC.

This chain uses TRBV5-5 with TRBJ2-1; 11 nucleotides agree with TRBD2. This CDR3 has 16 amino acids. After removal of 2 bases from V and 4 bases from J, the junction contained 5 bases not matched to a gene. Looked up from germline, CDR1 is SGHKS and CDR2 is YYEKEE (reference sequence). CDR3 in amino acids: CASSFLLAGGYNEQFF. DNA of the CDR3: TGTGCCAGCAGCTTTCTCCTAGCGGGGGGTTACAATGAGCAGTTCTTC. Supplemented by reference TRBV5-5 and TRBJ2-1, the full variable domain reads DAGVTQSPTHLIKTRGQQVTLRCSPISGHKSVSWYQQVLGQGPQFIFQYYEKEERGRGNFPDRFSARQFPNYSSELNVNALLLGDSALYLCASSFLLAGGYNEQFFGPGTRLTVL.

This chain joins TRBV27 and TRBJ1-1; 7 bases map to TRBD1. Germline assignment: CDR1 MNHEY and CDR2 SMNVEV (reference sequence). The CDR3 consists of 12 residues. V was clipped by 8 bases and J by 5 bases; unmatched bases: 5. The CDR3 DNA sequence: TGTGCCAGCGCGACAGGGTTAACTGAAGCTTTCTTT. Its translation: CASATGLTEAFF.

V gene TRBV19 combines with J gene TRBJ2-7; 10 nucleotides match TRBD1. Germline V gene lookup returns CDR1 LNHDA and CDR2 SQIVND (reference sequence). The CDR3 is 16 amino acids. V was pared by 3 bases and J by 5 bases, with 10 bases of the junction left unmatched. This CDR3 is CASSISAGQGLNEQYF. The CDR3 region has the DNA TGTGCCAGTAGTATCTCCGCGGGACAGGGGCTCAACGAGCAGTACTTC.

This rearrangement joins TRBV7-3 to TRBJ2-5, with TRBD1 as a possible D gene (6 bases). This CDR3 is 13 amino acids long. V was pared by 5 bases and J by 5 bases, with 12 bases between. CDR1 SGHTA and CDR2 FQGTGA come from the germline V gene. CDR3 bases: TGTGCCAGCAGCCGGGGACAACGCGAGACCCAGTACTTC. This codes for CASSRGQRETQYF.

The J gene is TRBJ2-5, the V gene TRBV6-5; D is possibly TRBD1 (6 bases). With 6 bases removed from V and 2 bases from J, the gap between germline ends came to 10 bases. The germline V gene has CDR1 MNHEY and CDR2 SVGAGI. The CDR3 spans 13 residues. CDR3 DNA: TGTGCCAGCAGGGGGGACACACAAGAGACCCAGTACTTC. Amino acids: CASRGDTQETQYF.